This T cell receptor beta chain stems from a study of T-cell reconstitution after alpha-beta-depleted transplantation in children (dated by TCRdb to the mid-2010s). As for the study more broadly: The study quantitatively tracked T-cell immune reconstitution after TCRalphabeta/CD19-depleted allogeneic hematopoietic cell transplantation in children using TCR repertoire profiling. Beyond this particular receptor, the publication reports: The high TCRbeta diversity at day 60 in some patients was ascribed to recipient T cells and intrathymic progenitors that had survived conditioning. Over the following months the frequencies of hyperexpanded clones went down, and after one year T-cell counts and TCRbeta diversity were mostly credited to newly produced T cells. The apparently early recovery of alphabetaT-cell counts about two months after transplant reportedly depended on only several hundred rapidly expanded clones that came from non-depleted graft cells.

Library construction relied on PCR. The instrument was an Illumina HiSeq 2500. TCR libraries were prepared with molecular barcoding, using unique molecular identifiers to normalize TCRbeta repertoire quantification. TCRdb handled the public reads itself, with Q25 trimming in fastp and clone calling in MiXCR, and kept productive beta chains. For every CDR3 protein sequence, its rows merge into one entry that carries the most common genes and DNA. In this sample the table shows around 300,000 distinct CDR3 sequences, just over 7.5% of which occur a single time. The ten largest clones take up about 8.2% of the sample. According to the study, the label for this sample's treatment or condition signals: allogeneic hematopoietic cell transplantation with graft depleted of TCRalphabeta T cells and CD19 B cells. Transplant recipients were children who received TCRalphabeta/CD19-depleted allogeneic hematopoietic cell grafts.

As for this clonotype: There is no known antigen for this receptor. Per-base qualities were not stored, and no clone one base away is much larger.

Trimming at the junction amounts to 1 base on V and 3 bases on J, and the germline ends lie 9 bases apart. Its CDR3 holds 14 amino acids, cysteine through phenylalanine. Of all the DNA, just the CDR3 is kept, 42 bases in frame from base 1. Reading the germline V gene gives CDR1 KGHSH and CDR2 LQKENI. The V gene is TRBV18 and the J gene is TRBJ1-1; possibly the D gene is TRBD1, per 5 matching bases. Here the sequenced sample was peripheral blood, taken 360 days after TCRalphabeta/CD19-depleted stem cell transplant. The TCR sequence derives from a female patient under 10 years old who had a stem cell transplant for Fanconi anemia, so the T cells may come from the graft donor. The DNA is as follows: TGTGCCAGCTCACCACAGGTAGGGGACACTGAAGCTTTCTTT. This is translated as CASSPQVGDTEAFF.